This TCR beta chain emerged from a study of blood T cell repertoires in COVID-19. Data came from immunoSEQ multiplex PCR; TCRdb stores just in-frame clones and leaves some out. Altogether 150,000 to 200,000 clones are present, over 75% being singletons, with the ten largest covering approximately 10%. The CDR3 extends over 17 amino acids. V trimming: 3 bases; J trimming: 7 bases; junction bases outside the gene matches: 14. The germline CDR1 and CDR2 sequences are ENHRY and SYGVKD. Participant ages covered about 18 to 95 years across about 25 US areas. This sequence was found in a man aged 50-60 years who had recovered from COVID-19. The specimen sequenced was PBMCs or T cells enriched from blood (not recorded which). The V call is TRBV10-3, the J call TRBJ2-2; 7 bases align to TRBD2. CDR3 protein: CAISDVLGLETGGELFF. The CDR3 DNA follows: TGTGCCATCAGTGATGTATTAGGACTAGAAACGGGCGGGGAGCTGTTTTTT.